A selection of T cell receptor beta chains follows, all from one sample in a study of technical replicates of blood from a handful of donors. The table came from immunoSEQ multiplex PCR; TCRdb's copy has only in-frame clones and leaves some out. The table shows 100,000 or so clones, with roughly 96% occurring only once. Sequencing input: T cells isolated from PBMCs. These receptors came from a human donor in good health. CDR3s include the opening cysteine and the closing phenylalanine or tryptophan. A D gene is named only where the DNA matches it firmly. Expanded clones are given a class, and other clones once, few, many or no size at all.

TRBJ1-2 | - | TRBV5-1 | TRBD1 | 14 | CASSPRDRGHGYTF | TGCGCCAGCAGCCCCCGGGACAGGGGTCATGGCTACACCTTC
TRBJ2-2 | - | TRBV29-1 | - | 11 | CSVADTGELFF | TGCAGCGTTGCCGACACCGGGGAGCTGTTTTTT
TRBJ1-5 | - | TRBV15 | - | 14 | CATSKAGVYQPQHF | TGTGCCACCAGCAAGGCAGGGGTCTATCAGCCCCAGCATTTT
TRBJ2-7 | - | TRBV7-3 | - | 15 | CASSPTGHSPYEQYF | TGTGCCAGCAGCCCTACGGGACATTCGCCCTACGAGCAGTACTTC
TRBJ2-5 | - | TRBV5-1 | TRBD1 | 15 | CASSTLDRDPETQYF | TGCGCCAGCAGCACATTAGACAGGGACCCAGAGACCCAGTACTTC
TRBJ1-1 | once | TRBV20-1 | - | 11 | CSALSAVEAFF | TGCAGTGCTTTAAGCGCGGTTGAAGCTTTCTTT
TRBJ2-1 | - | TRBV12-5 | - | 13 | CASGQTPEDEQFF | TGTGCTAGTGGCCAGACACCTGAAGATGAGCAGTTCTTC
TRBJ2-3 | - | TRBV29-1 | - | 15 | CSVGAKKDITDTQYF | TGCAGCGTTGGAGCGAAGAAAGATATTACAGATACGCAGTATTTT
TRBJ1-2 | - | TRBV28 | - | 15 | CASSHTQQGRWGYTF | TGTGCCAGCAGTCACACCCAACAGGGTAGATGGGGCTACACCTTC
TRBJ2-1 | - | TRBV5-4 | TRBD2 | 12 | CASSAGTSEQFF | TGTGCCAGCAGTGCCGGGACTAGTGAGCAGTTCTTC
TRBJ2-5 | once | TRBV28 | TRBD1 | 15 | CASSLGTGIQETQYF | TGTGCCAGCAGTTTAGGGACAGGGATCCAAGAGACCCAGTACTTC
TRBJ1-1 | - | TRBV5-6 | TRBD1 | 19 | CASSSTPGDRGRLDTEAFF | TGTGCCAGCAGCTCCACACCGGGGGACAGGGGGCGCCTGGACACTGAAGCTTTCTTT
TRBJ2-1 | - | TRBV7-2 | - | 15 | CASSLDESPYNEQFF | TGTGCCAGCAGCTTAGACGAGAGTCCCTACAATGAGCAGTTCTTC
TRBJ2-7 | - | TRBV18 | TRBD1 | 14 | CASSPRDRWYEQYF | TGTGCCAGCTCACCCAGGGACAGGTGGTACGAGCAGTACTTC
TRBJ2-4 | - | TRBV27 | - | 13 | CASSFSPTAVQYF | TGTGCCAGCAGTTTTTCCCCTACTGCGGTACAGTACTTC